This section outlines one T cell receptor beta chain sequence together with its context. As yet, its antigen is unknown. These data come from a study of T cell responses to AZD1222 COVID-19 vaccine. General study results and limits: Among AZD1222 vaccinees, only 5 to 7 were seropositive at baseline. Spike-spanning, vaccine-associated CD4 TCRs were dominant at 160-218 and 743-854.

Looked up from germline, CDR1 is SGHVS and CDR2 is FQNEAQ. Losses at the gene ends were 6 bases for V and 4 bases for J; bases not matched to a gene: 10. The CDR3 totals 16 residues. Sequencing was performed with immunoSEQ multiplex PCR; in TCRdb, only in-frame clones are kept and a portion is missing. The table records some 94,000 clones, about nine tenths of them present only once. It was second doses at about 4 or about 12 weeks that were pooled. This TCR was recovered from an adult who received the AZD1222 COVID-19 vaccine. The genes are TRBV7-8 and TRBJ2-3; 10 nucleotides match TRBD2. This material consisted of peripheral blood, taken 28 days after the second AZD1222 dose. As DNA, the CDR3 is TGTGCCAGCAGTCACCCTAGCGGGGGTTTACCAGATACGCAGTATTTT. Amino acid sequence: CASSHPSGGLPDTQYF. The full variable domain, with the rest looked up from reference TRBV7-8 and TRBJ2-3, is GAGVSQSPRYKVAKRGQDVALRCDPISGHVSLFWYQQALGQGPEFLTYFQNEAQLDKSGLPSDRFFAERPEGSVSTLKIQRTQQEDSAVYLCASSHPSGGLPDTQYFGPGTRLTVL.